This TCR beta chain originates from a study of blood T cell repertoires in COVID-19. In the study overall: Samples came from the United States, Italy and Spain, spanning acute and convalescent COVID-19. T cells, B-cell-depleted T cells, or PBMCs provided the cDNA or gDNA that served as material.

This study enrolled people aged 18 to 89 from roughly 22 US geographic areas. This clone was picked up one time. In the original processing: Reference gene primer amplification gave nucleated cell count estimates. Data came from immunoSEQ multiplex PCR; TCRdb stores just in-frame clones and leaves some out. That table furnishes V, J and clone size, whereas the DNA furnished D and trimming. Seen here are some 140,000 clones, almost 85% observed once, and the top ten hold about 5.5%. The sample taken for sequencing was PBMCs or T cells enriched from blood (not recorded which). The clonotype comes from a man aged 40-50 years with acute COVID-19.

The CDR3 sequence: CASSRPSTSGSTDTQYF. CDR3 nucleotides: TGTGCCAGCAGCCGACCGAGCACTAGCGGGAGTACAGATACGCAGTATTTT. The chain has TRBV11-2 and TRBJ2-3; 11 bases fit TRBD2. V shed 5 bases and J 3 bases; nucleotides not matched to a gene: 10. Per germline, CDR1 SGHAT and CDR2 FQNNGV. The CDR3 totals 17 residues.